The source of this T cell receptor (beta chain) is a study of CD8 T cells in Susac syndrome. The study sequenced TCR beta in blood CD8+ and CD4+ T cells. The controls were healthy donors who were matched for age and sex. This clonotype was observed once. The V gene's germline CDR1 is SGHNT and CDR2 YYREEE (reference sequence). Trimming stripped 3 bases from V and 9 bases from J, with 7 bases between. CDR3 length equals 11 residues. After extraction with the RNeasy kit, about 0.5 to 1 ug of the RNA was reverse transcribed using random hexamers. TCR beta CDR3 was amplified by immunoSEQ covering 54 Vbeta and 13 Jbeta. TCRdb re-called the immunoSEQ multiplex PCR reads through MiXCR, storing one row per CDR3 protein. The sample includes 45,000 to 55,000 distinct CDR3 sequences, more than 85% seen only once; the top ten take approximately 0.53%.

The clonotype was recovered from a human donor in good health. The V call is TRBV5-4, the J call TRBJ2-1; no clear D gene. Sequencing was carried out using CD8+ T cells from PBMCs. As DNA, the CDR3 is TGTGCCAGCAGCTCCGGAACTGAGCAGTTCTTC. Residues: CASSSGTEQFF.